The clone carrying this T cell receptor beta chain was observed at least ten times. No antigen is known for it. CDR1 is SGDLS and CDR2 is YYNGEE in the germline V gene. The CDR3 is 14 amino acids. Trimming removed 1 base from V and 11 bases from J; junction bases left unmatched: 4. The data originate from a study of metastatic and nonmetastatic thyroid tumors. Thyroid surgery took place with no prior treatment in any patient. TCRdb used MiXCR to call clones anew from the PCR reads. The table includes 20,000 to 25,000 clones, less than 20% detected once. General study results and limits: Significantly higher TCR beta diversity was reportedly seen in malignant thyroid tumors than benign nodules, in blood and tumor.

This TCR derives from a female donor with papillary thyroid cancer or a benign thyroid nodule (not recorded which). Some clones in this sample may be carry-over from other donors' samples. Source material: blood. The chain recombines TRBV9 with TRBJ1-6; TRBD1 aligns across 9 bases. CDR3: CASSVTGTGPPLHF. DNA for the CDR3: TGTGCCAGCAGCGTAACCGGGACAGGGCCACCCCTCCACTTT.